This T cell receptor beta chain was sequenced for a study of vaccination and CD4 T cells after COVID-19 (dated by TCRdb to the early 2020s). Looking at the study overall: Convalescent patients had a positive SARS-CoV-2 result on nasal swab PCR, and of these patients, 8 or 9 had mild disease and one had severe disease. The convalescent cohort comprised six males and four females, including two Hispanic individuals, seven Caucasians, two Asians and one multiracial person. Participants got two doses of the Pfizer-BioNTech BNT162b2 vaccine (n=8) or two doses of the Moderna mRNA-1273 vaccine (n=2). Post-COVID blood samples were collected from convalescent patients a median of around 100 days after diagnosis, with a range of roughly 35 to 170 days. The time from the second vaccine dose to post-vaccine blood sampling had a median of roughly 77 days and ranged from about 12 to 250 days. Culture stimuli were overlapping spike peptide pools from SARS-CoV-2 and from the common cold coronaviruses HCoV-NL63, HCoV-OC43 and HCoV-229E. As controls, cultures received a CEFX viral epitope pool (the positive control), an HIV-1 Nef peptide pool (the negative control), or no peptide at all. The spike-specific CD4+ TCR repertoire was compared before and after mRNA vaccination in 10 to 11 COVID-19 convalescent patients and a few infection-naive healthy vaccine recipients.

Based on the germline V gene, the CDR1 and CDR2 sequences are KGHDR and SFDVKD. V is cut by 3 bases and J by 1 base, and the space between the germline ends is 10 bases. Its CDR3 holds 15 amino acids, cysteine through phenylalanine. The entry retains the CDR3 DNA only, 45 bases that are in frame from base 1. Reading the label with the study, this specimen's treatment or condition is: roughly 10-day PBMC culture with coronavirus spike peptide pools or control peptides (ViraFEST assay). The ViraFEST assay, used in the study, expanded antigen-specific T cells with peptide pools and then identified the expanded clonotypes through TCR sequencing. The convalescent patients' positive SARS-CoV-2 PCR tests fell between March and December 2020, which was before the Alpha, Beta and Delta variants emerged in the United States. Each well held 1.5 million to 2.5 million PBMCs cultured with 10 ug/ml peptide pools in IMDM containing roughly 5% human AB serum and roughly 9 IU/ml IL-2. Half of the culture medium was replaced with fresh IL-2-containing medium on days 3 and 7. CD4+ T cells were isolated after roughly 9 days of culture through negative selection using the EasySep CD4+ T cell isolation kit. Ficoll-Paque Plus gradient centrifugation was used to isolate PBMCs from whole blood, and the isolated PBMCs were then either used fresh or cryopreserved at -140C. Triplicate wells were generally used for each culture condition.

Comments on this clonotype: Its antigen is currently not known. The record has no base qualities; no much larger clone is one base away.

What the research found in general, with its limitations: The median count of SARS-CoV-2-reactive clonotypes went up from approximately 22 after infection to a few dozen after vaccination, although the change was not significant. Relatively few convalescent patients were included in the study, and early timepoints after natural infection were not analyzed. In convalescent patients, a median around 86% of post-vaccine SARS-CoV-2-reactive clones were detected only after vaccination, suggesting vaccine-specific priming. In convalescent patients, nearly all vaccine-specific clones (304 of 307) were found to be mono-reactive for SARS-CoV-2 spike rather than cross-reactive with common cold coronaviruses.

Library prep was done by PCR. TCR sequencing of DNA from cultured CD4+ T cells used the Oncomine TCR Beta short-read assay at the Johns Hopkins FTIC core. The QIAamp micro DNA kit was used to extract genomic DNA from the cultured CD4+ T cells. Oncomine TCR Beta libraries made from cultured CD4+ T cells were pooled using unique dual indexes and sequenced on an Illumina iSeq 100. In the source study's methods: Non-productive sequences were filtered out, and CDR3s that did not start with C, did not end with F or W, or were shorter than 7 amino acids were discarded. The MANAFEST web application identified antigen-specific clonotypes by comparing peptide-stimulated wells against reference wells and other culture wells. To be called positive, a clone needed an FDR below 0.05, an odds ratio above 5, and a productive frequency above 0.1% in at least two of three replicate wells. A clonotype counted as cross-reactive if it showed significant expansion both in the SARS-CoV-2 spike wells and in at least one common cold coronavirus spike condition. Levenshtein distances (stringdist) and unrooted phylogenetic trees (ape) in R version 3.6.1 were used to assess CDR3 homology. TCRdb applied fastp at Q25 and MiXCR to the public reads, then kept only in-frame beta chains. Entries are consolidated by CDR3 protein sequence, retaining the most common genes and DNA. The V and J calls follow TCRdb's processing rather than the paper's. The sample table lists approximately 15,000 distinct CDR3 sequences, about 53% of them with a count of one. The biggest ten clones account for 4% to 5% of the sample.

The sample consisted of CD4+ T cells from blood, cultured in vitro, taken before SARS-CoV-2 vaccination. This receptor was obtained from a human donor who had recovered from COVID-19. The chain is made from TRBV24-1 and TRBJ2-3; TRBD1 is a weak D gene call, 5 bases matching. The sequence in DNA is TGTGCCACCAGTGATAGGGGAATTGGCACAGATACGCAGTATTTT. Its translation is CATSDRGIGTDTQYF.